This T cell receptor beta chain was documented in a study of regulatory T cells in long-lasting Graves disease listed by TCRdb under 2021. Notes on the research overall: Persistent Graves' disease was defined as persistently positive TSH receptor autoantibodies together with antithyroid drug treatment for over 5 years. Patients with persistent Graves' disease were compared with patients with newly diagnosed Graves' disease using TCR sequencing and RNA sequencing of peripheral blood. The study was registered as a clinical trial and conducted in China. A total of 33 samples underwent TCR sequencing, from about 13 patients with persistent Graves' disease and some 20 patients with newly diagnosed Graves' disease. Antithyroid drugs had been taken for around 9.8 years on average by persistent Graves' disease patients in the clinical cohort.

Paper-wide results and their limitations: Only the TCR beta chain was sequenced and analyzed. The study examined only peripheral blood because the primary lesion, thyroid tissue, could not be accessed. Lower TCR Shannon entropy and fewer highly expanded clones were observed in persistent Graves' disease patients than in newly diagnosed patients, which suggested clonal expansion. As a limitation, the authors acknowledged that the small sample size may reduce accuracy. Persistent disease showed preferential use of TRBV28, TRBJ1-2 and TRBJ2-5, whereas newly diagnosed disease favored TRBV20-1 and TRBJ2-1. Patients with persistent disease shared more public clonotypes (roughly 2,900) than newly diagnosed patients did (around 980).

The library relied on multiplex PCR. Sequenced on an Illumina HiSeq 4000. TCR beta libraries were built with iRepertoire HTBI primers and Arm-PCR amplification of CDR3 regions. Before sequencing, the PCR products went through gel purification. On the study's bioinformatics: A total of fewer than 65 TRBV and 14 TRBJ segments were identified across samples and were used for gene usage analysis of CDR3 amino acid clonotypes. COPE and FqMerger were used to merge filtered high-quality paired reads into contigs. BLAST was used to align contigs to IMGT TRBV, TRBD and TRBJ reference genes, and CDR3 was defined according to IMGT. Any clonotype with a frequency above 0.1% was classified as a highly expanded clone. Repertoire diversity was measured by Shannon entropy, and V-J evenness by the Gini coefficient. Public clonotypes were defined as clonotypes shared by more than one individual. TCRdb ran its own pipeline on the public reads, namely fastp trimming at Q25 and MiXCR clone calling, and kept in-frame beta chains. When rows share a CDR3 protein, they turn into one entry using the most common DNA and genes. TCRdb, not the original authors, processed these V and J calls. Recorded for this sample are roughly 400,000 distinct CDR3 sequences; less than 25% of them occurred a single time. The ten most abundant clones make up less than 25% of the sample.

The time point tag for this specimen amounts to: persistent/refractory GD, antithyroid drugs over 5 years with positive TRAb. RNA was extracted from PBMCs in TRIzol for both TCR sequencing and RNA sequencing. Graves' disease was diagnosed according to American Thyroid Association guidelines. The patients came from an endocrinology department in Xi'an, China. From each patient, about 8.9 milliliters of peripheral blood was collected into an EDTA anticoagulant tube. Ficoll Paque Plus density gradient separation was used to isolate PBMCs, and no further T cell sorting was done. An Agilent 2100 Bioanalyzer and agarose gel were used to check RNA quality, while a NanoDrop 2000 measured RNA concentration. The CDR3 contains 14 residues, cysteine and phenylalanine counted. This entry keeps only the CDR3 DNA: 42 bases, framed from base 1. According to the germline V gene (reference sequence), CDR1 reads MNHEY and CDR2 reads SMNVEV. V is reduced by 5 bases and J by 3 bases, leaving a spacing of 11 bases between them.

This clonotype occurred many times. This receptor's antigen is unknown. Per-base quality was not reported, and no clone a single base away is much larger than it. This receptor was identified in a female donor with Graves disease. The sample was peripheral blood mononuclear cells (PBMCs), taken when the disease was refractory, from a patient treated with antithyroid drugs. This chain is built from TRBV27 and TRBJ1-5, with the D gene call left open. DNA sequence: TGTGCCAGCAGTGTCTCCGGGCCCAATCAGCCCCAGCATTTT. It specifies CASSVSGPNQPQHF.